This TCR beta chain comes out of a study of blood T cells in healthy people across ages (dated by TCRdb to between 2015 and 2017). About the full investigation: Template switching captured roughly one uniquely barcoded TCR beta cDNA molecule per two T cells in model experiments. To track age-related changes in TCR beta repertoire diversity, the study relied on deep sequencing normalized with unique cDNA molecular identifiers. The donors were divided into four age groups: young (average 16 years), middle-aged (roughly 42), aged (about 56) and long-lived (more than 75). Using the same blood draw, the study looked at two additional independent replicas of 1 million unique cDNA reads for two donors, one aged 18 to 30 and the other aged 80 or older. Study-wide findings and limitations: As age increased, observed TCR beta diversity per million T cells dropped in a roughly linear way, and a significant reduction was already evident by age around 41. Estimates of total diversity based on one million sequenced T cells were considered lower bounds and underestimates. Donor CMV infection status was unknown, potentially confounding age-related changes in expanded clonotypes. Conclusive comparison of naive and antigen-experienced compartments was prevented by the profiling of bulk unsorted PBMCs. The percentage of naive T cells measured by flow cytometry correlated strongly with observed TCR beta diversity. Compared with the aged group, the long-lived group had more naive CD4+ T cells, fewer expanded clones and increased TCR diversity, suggesting age selection.

Donors were about 36 systemically healthy Caucasian individuals from Russia aged roughly 6 to 95 years. Approximately 9.3 milliliters of peripheral blood were drawn from each donor into EDTA-treated Vacutainer tubes. Ficoll-Paque density-gradient centrifugation was used to isolate PBMCs, with at least 6.5 million per sample. Total RNA, at least 5.5 micrograms per sample, was extracted from PBMCs with Trizol reagent. Naive CD45RAhigh/CD27high T cell percentages were measured by flow cytometry on a PBMC aliquot from every donor. This clonotype was counted ten times or more. This clone's antigen is unknown. No base-level quality is on record; no much larger clone is a single base apart. The CDR3 runs 13 residues from the cysteine to the phenylalanine. The retained sequence is limited to the CDR3, 39 bases, with the frame set at the first base. Per the germline V gene, SGHRS is the CDR1 and YFSETQ is the CDR2. V loses 6 bases, J loses 5 bases, and the germline ends lie 15 bases apart.

The library was generated by 5' RACE. Sequenced using an Illumina HiSeq 2500. The second PCR ran for roughly 6 to 11 cycles and used a J-beta primer mix along with a sample-barcoded 5' primer. A unique molecular identifier was introduced onto each TCR beta cDNA molecule by a template-switch 5' adaptor carrying 12 random nucleotides. Each sample yielded at least 2.5 million CDR3-containing paired-end reads. The Mint cDNA synthesis kit, primed by a TRBC-specific oligonucleotide, was used to synthesize first-strand cDNA from all RNA. After uracil-DNA glycosylase treatment, a first 18-cycle PCR used universal primers M1SS and BC2_uni_R on all cDNA. The study's processing was this. For normalization, 1 million high-quality reads, each with a distinct molecular identifier, were randomly selected from each sample. Reads with shared molecular identifiers were discarded instead of being binned into consensus sequences. MiTCR, run with a Q25 quality threshold and the strictest error-elimination algorithm, handled CDR3 identification, clonotype clustering and error correction. Lower-bound total TCR beta diversity was estimated with a nonparametric unseen species model using Euler transformation. The public reads were reanalyzed by TCRdb: fastp trimming at Q25, MiXCR alignment, in-frame beta chains only. Rows with one shared CDR3 protein collapse into an entry with the most common genes and DNA. The V and J calls come from TCRdb's annotation, not from the publication. The sample table holds more than 900,000 distinct CDR3 sequences, of which about 29% were seen once. In total, the top ten clones hold roughly 10% of the sample.

This sample also belongs to another study, concerning T cells of mothers and their children. The other study reports the following: The donors were nine systemically healthy Caucasian individuals, made up of three mothers and their six children. cDNA synthesis used all of the extracted RNA, with around 1.4 ug of RNA in each 15 ul reaction. Sample barcodes and 2-4 random nucleotides were added via the M1S primer in the second PCR. Over 8 million TCR beta CDR3 reads came from each mother, compared with approximately 2.8 million reads from each child. TCR recombination output is similarly shaped by thymic selection in related and unrelated pairs, with a minor effect exerted by inherited differences. Related mother-child pairs always showed normalized repertoire overlap that was slightly higher than in unrelated mother-child pairs, though the difference was never significant. With a sensitivity of approximately 93 clones per million clonotypes, no persistent microchimeric T cell clones were detected. The study used deep NGS to compare TCR beta repertoires of mothers and children, seeking features distinguishing related mother-child pairs from unrelated individuals. Mothers averaged approximately 40 +/- 4 years of age and children averaged about 10 +/- 4 years. Libraries were sequenced on Illumina HiSeq 2000 with 100+100 nt paired-end reads after adapter ligation with NEBNext reagents. To avoid cross-contamination, the mother libraries and the child libraries were prepared a month apart and sequenced in separate runs. For each donor, between about 450,000 and 2,300,000 distinct TCR beta clonotypes were identified. Naive TCR beta clonotypes were estimated from low-frequency clonotypes matched to each donor's FACS-determined naive share, without sorting.

The sequence derives from a woman aged 40 to 50 in good health. The chain uses TRBV5-1 and TRBJ2-7; TRBD1 is perhaps the D gene, given 5 matching bases. The sample was blood. The CDR3 protein sequence reads: CASTIGHRHEQYF. The base sequence is TGCGCCAGCACCATCGGTCACAGGCACGAGCAGTACTTC.